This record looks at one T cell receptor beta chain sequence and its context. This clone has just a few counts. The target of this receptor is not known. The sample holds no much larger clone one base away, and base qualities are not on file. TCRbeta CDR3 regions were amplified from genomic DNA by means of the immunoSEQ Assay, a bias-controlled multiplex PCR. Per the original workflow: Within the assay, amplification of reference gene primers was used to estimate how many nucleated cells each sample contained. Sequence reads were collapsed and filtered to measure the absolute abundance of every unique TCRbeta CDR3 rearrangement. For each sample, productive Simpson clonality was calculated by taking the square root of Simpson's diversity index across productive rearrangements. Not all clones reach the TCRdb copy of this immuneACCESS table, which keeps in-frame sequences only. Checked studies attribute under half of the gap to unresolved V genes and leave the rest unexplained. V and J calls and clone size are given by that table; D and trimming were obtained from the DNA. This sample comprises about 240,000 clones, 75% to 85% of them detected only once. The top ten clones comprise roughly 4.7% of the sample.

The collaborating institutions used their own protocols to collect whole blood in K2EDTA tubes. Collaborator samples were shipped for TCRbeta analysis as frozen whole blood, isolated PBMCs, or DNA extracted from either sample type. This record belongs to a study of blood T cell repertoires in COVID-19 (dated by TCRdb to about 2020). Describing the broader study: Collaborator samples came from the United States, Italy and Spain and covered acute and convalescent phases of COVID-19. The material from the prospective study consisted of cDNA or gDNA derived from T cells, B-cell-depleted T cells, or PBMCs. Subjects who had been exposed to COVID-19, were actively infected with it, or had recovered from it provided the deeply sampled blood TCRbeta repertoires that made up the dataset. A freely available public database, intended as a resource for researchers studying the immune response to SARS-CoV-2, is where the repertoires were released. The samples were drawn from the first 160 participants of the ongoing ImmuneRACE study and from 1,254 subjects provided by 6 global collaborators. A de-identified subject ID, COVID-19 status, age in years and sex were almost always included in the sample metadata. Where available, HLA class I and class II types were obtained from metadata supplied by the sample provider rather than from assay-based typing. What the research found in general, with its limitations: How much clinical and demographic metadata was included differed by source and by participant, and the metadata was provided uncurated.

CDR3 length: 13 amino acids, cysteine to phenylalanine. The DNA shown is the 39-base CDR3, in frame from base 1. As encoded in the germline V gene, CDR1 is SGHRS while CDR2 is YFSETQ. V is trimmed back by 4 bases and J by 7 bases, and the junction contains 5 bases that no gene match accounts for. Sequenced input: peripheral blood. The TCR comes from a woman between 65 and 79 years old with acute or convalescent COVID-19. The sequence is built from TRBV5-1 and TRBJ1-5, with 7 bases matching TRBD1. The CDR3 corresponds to CASSLTGVQPQHF. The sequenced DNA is TGCGCCAGCAGCCTTACAGGGGTGCAGCCCCAGCATTTT. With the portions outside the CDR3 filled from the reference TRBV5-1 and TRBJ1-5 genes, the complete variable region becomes KAGVTQTPRYLIKTRGQQVTLSCSPISGHRSVSWYQQTPGQGLQFLFEYFSETQRNKGNFPGRFSGRQFSNSRSEMNVSTLELGDSALYLCASSLTGVQPQHFGDGTRLSIL.